This T cell receptor beta chain was obtained from a study of T cells in Graves' hyperthyroidism and ophthalmopathy. The sample holds many counts of this clonotype. RNA transcripts were the template for amplifying TCR beta CDR3 regions. An initial round of RT-PCR targeting the TCR CDR3 relied on the HTBI primer set. Each CDR3 protein is one row after TCRdb ran MiXCR on the multiplex PCR reads. The profile shows hundreds of thousands of distinct CDR3 sequences, 19% of them singletons. The CDR3 length is 14 residues. J lost 4 bases, V lost 5 bases, and 7 bases had no gene match. The V gene's germline CDR1 is LNHDA and CDR2 SQIVND (reference sequence).

The rearrangement links TRBV19 to TRBJ2-5; 7 bases match TRBD1. The sequenced sample consisted of blood. This sequence was found in a woman under 30 with Graves' hyperthyroidism. CDR3 sequence reads: CASSPWTGPETQYF. Here the CDR3 DNA reads TGTGCCAGTAGTCCGTGGACAGGCCCAGAGACCCAGTACTTC. The full variable domain, completed using reference TRBV19 and TRBJ2-5, is DGGITQSPKYLFRKEGQNVTLSCEQNLNHDAMYWYRQDPGQGLRLIYYSQIVNDFQKGDIAEGYSVSREKKESFPLTVTSAQKNPTAFYLCASSPWTGPETQYFGPGTRLLVL.